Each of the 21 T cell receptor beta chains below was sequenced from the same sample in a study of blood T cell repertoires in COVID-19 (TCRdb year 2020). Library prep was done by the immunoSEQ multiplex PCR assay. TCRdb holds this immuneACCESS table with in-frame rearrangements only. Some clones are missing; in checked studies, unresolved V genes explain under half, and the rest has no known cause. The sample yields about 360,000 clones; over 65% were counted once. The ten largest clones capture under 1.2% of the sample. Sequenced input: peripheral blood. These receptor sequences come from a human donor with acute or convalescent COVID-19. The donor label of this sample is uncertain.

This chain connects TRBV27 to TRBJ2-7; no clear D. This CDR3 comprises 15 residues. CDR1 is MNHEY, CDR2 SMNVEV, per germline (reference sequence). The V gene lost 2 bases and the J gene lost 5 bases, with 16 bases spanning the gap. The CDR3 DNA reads TGTGCCAGCAGTTTAAGTCCTAGTAAACTCGACGAGCAGTACTTC. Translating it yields CASSLSPSKLDEQYF.

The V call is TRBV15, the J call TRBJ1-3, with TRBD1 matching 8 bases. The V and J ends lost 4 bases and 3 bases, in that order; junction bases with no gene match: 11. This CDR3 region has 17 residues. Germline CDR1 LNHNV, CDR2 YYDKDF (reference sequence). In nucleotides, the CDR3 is TGTGCCACCAGCAAGAAATACCAGGGGGCAAGTGGAAACACCATATATTTT. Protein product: CATSKKYQGASGNTIYF.

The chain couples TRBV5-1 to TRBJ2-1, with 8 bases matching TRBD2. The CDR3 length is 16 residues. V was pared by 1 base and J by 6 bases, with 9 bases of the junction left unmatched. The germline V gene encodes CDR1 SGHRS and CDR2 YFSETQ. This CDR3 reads CASSLIITGGPNEQFF. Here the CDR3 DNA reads TGCGCCAGCAGCTTGATTATTACGGGAGGGCCCAATGAGCAGTTCTTC.

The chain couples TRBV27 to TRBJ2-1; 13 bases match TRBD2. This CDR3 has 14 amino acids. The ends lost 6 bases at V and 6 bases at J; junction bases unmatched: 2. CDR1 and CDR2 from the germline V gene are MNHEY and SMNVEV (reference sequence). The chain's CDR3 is CASRLAGGSNEQFF. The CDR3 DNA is TGTGCCAGCAGACTAGCGGGAGGGAGCAATGAGCAGTTCTTC.

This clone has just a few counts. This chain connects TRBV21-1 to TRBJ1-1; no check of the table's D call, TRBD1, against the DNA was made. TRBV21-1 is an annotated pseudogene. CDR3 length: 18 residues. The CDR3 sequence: CASSKVGVGQSKDTEAFF. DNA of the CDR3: TGTGCCAGCAGCAAGGTCGGTGTCGGACAGTCTAAGGACACTGAAGCTTTCTTT.

The CDR3 is CASSSHLISYNEQFF. The CDR3 nucleotides read TGTGCCAGCTCATCTCACCTTATCAGCTACAATGAGCAGTTCTTC. V gene TRBV7-9 combines with J gene TRBJ2-1; no firm D call. The CDR3 is 15 amino acids. With 8 bases removed from V and 3 bases from J, the gap between germline ends came to 17 bases. Germline V gene lookup returns CDR1 SEHNR and CDR2 FQNEAQ (reference sequence).

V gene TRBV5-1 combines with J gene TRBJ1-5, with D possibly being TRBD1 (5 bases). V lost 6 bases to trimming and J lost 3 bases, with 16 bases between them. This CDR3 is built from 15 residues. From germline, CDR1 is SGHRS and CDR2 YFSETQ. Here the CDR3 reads CASKRTGGDNQPQHF. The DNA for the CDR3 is TGCGCCAGCAAGAGGACCGGGGGGGACAATCAGCCCCAGCATTTT.

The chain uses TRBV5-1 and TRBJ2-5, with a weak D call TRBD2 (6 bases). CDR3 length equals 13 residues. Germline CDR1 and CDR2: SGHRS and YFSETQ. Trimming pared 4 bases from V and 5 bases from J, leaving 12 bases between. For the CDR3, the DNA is TGCGCCAGCAGCCGACCCCGGGGGGAGACCCAGTACTTC. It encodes CASSRPRGETQYF.

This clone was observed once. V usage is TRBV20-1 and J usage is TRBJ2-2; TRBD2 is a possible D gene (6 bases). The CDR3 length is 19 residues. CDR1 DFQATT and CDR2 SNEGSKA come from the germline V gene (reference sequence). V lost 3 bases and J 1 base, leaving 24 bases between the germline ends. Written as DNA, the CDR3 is TGCAGTGCTAGTGAATATGGAGGGCCCTCTTTATTGAACACCGGGGAGCTGTTTTTT. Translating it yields CSASEYGGPSLLNTGELFF.

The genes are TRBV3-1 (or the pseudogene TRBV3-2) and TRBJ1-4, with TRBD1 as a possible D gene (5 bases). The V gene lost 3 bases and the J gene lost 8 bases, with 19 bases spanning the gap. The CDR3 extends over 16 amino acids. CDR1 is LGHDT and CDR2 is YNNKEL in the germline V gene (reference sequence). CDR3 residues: CASSHSRDSSKEKLFF. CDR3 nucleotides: TGTGCCAGCAGCCACTCACGGGACTCCTCGAAGGAAAAACTGTTTTTT.

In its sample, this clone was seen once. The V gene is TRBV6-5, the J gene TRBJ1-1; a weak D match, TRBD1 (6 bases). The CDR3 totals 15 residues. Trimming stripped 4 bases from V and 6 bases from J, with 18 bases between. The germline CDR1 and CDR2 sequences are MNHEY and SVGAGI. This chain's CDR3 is CASSSYSGVAAEAFF. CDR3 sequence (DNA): TGTGCCAGCAGTTCGTACTCAGGGGTTGCGGCTGAAGCTTTCTTT.

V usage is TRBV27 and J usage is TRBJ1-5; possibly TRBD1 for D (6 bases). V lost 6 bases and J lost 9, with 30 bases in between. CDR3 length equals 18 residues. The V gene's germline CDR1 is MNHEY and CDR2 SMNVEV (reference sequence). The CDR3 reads CASSHRTILGQTQGPQHF. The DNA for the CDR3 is TGTGCCAGCAGCCATAGAACCATACTCGGACAGACCCAAGGGCCCCAGCATTTT.

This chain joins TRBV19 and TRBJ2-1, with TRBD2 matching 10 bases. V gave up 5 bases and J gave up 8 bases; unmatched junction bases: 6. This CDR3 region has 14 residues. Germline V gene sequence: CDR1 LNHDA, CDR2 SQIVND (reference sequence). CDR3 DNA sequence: TGTGCCAGTAGTCCTAGCGGGAGACTTCATGAGCAGTTCTTC. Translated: CASSPSGRLHEQFF.

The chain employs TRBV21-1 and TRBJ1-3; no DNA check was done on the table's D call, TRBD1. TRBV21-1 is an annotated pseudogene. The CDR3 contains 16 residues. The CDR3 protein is CASSTLDRARRNTIYF. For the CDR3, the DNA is TGTGCCAGCAGCACACTAGACAGGGCCCGTCGGAACACCATATATTTT.

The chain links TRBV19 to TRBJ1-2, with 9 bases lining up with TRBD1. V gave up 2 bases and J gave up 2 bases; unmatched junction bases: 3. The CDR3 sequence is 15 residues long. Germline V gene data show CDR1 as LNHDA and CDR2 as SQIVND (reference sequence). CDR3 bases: TGTGCCAGTAGTATAACAGGGGGCCGGAACTATGGCTACACCTTC. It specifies CASSITGGRNYGYTF.

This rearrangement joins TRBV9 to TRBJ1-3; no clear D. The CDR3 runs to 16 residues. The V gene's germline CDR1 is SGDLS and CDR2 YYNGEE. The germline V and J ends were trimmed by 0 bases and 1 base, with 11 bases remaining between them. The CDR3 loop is CASSVEVPRSGNTIYF. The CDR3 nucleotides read TGTGCCAGCAGCGTAGAGGTACCGAGGTCTGGAAACACCATATATTTT.

DNA for the CDR3: TGTGCCAGCAGCCAGACAGGAGGCTACACCTTC. Protein: CASSQTGGYTF. The chain uses TRBV6-2 or TRBV6-3 and TRBJ1-2; tentatively, D is TRBD1 (6 bases). This CDR3 region has 11 residues. CDR1 and CDR2 from the germline V gene are MNHEY and SVGEGT. The V gene lost 6 bases and the J gene lost 8 bases, with 10 bases spanning the gap.

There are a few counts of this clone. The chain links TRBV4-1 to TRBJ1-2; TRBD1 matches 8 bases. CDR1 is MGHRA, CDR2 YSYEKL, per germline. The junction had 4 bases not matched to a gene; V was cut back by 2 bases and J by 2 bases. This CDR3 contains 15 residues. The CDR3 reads CASSQPRTGNYGYTF. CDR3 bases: TGCGCCAGCAGCCAACCGAGGACAGGGAACTATGGCTACACCTTC.

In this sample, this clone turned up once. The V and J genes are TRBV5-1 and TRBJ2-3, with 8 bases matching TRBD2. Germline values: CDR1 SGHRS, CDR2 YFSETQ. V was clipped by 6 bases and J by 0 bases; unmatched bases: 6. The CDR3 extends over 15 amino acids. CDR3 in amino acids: CASTSGGHSTDTQYF. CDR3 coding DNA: TGCGCCAGCACCTCGGGAGGGCATAGCACAGATACGCAGTATTTT.

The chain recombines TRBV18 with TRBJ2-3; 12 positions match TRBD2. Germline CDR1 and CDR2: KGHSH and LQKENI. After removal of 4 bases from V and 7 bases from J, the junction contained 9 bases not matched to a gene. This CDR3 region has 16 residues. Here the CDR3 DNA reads TGTGCCAGCTCACAATGGACTAGCGGGACCCCCCATACGCAGTATTTT. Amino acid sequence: CASSQWTSGTPHTQYF.

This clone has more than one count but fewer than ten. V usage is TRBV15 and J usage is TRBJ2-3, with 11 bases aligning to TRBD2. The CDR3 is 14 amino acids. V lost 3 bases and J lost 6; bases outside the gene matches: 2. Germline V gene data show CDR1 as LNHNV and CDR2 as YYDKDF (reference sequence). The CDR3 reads CATSSSGGVDTQYF. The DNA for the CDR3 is TGTGCCACCAGCAGTAGCGGGGGGGTGGATACGCAGTATTTT.